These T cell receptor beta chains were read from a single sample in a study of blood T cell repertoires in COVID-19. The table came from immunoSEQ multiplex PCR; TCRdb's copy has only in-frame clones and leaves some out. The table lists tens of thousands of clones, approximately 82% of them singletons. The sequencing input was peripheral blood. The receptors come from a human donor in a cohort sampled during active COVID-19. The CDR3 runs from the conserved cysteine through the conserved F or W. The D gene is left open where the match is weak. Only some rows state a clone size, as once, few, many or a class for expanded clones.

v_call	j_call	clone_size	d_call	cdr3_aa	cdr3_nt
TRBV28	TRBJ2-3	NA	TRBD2	CASSLSGGARDTQYF	TGTGCCAGCAGTTTATCGGGGGGGGCCAGAGATACGCAGTATTTT
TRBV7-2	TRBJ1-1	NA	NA	CASSLDGSFRGTEAFF	TGTGCCAGCAGCTTAGATGGGTCGTTCAGGGGAACTGAAGCTTTCTTT
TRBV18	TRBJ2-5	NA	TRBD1	CASSSSDRQETQYF	TGTGCCAGCTCTTCCTCGGACAGGCAAGAGACCCAGTACTTC
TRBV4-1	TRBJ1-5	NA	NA	CASSPIEIRVGNLNQPQHF	TGCGCCAGCAGCCCAATAGAAATCAGGGTGGGTAACCTGAATCAGCCCCAGCATTTT
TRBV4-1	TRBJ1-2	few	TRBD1	CASSQGGTGNYGYTF	TGCGCCAGCAGCCAAGGTGGGACAGGGAACTATGGCTACACCTTC
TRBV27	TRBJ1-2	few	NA	CASGLVGGEVDGYTF	TGTGCCAGCGGCTTAGTTGGGGGCGAGGTAGATGGCTACACCTTC
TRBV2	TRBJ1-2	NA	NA	CASSEARRDGGYTF	TGTGCCAGCAGTGAAGCAAGGAGGGACGGGGGCTACACCTTC
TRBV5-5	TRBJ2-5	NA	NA	CASSLGGKGSLPYQETQYF	TGTGCCAGCAGCTTGGGCGGCAAAGGGAGCCTCCCGTACCAAGAGACCCAGTACTTC
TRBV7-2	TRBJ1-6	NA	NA	CASSVNRELTRDSPLHF	TGTGCCAGCAGCGTCAACCGGGAACTAACGCGGGATTCACCCCTCCACTTT
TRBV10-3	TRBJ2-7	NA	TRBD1	CAISDRGNEQYF	TGTGCCATCAGTGACAGGGGGAACGAGCAGTACTTC
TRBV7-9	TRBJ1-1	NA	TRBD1	CASSLETGSFSNTEAFF	TGTGCCAGCAGCTTAGAGACAGGGTCCTTTAGCAACACTGAAGCTTTCTTT
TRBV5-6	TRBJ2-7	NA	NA	CASSLRGFEQYF	TGTGCCAGCAGCCTCCGGGGGTTCGAGCAGTACTTC
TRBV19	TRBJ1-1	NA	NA	CASSIEGGNTEAFF	TGTGCCAGTAGTATAGAGGGAGGGAACACTGAAGCTTTCTTT
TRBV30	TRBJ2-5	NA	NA	CAWGTPVGETQYF	TGTGCCTGGGGGACTCCAGTCGGGGAGACCCAGTACTTC
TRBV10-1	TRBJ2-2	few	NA	CASSESSRTQDHTGELFF	TGCGCCAGCAGTGAGTCGAGCAGGACTCAAGACCACACCGGGGAGCTGTTTTTT
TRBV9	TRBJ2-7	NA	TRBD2	CARWPPGGPGEQYF	TGTGCCAGATGGCCCCCGGGGGGGCCGGGGGAGCAGTACTTC
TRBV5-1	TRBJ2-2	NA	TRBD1	CASSLIRDRTGELFF	TGCGCCAGCAGCCTAATTAGGGACAGAACCGGGGAGCTGTTTTTT
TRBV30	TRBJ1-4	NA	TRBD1	CAWSERTGANEKLFF	TGTGCCTGGAGCGAACGGACAGGGGCTAATGAAAAACTGTTTTTT
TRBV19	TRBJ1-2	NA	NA	CASSIGRVGYGYTF	TGTGCCAGTAGTATAGGCAGGGTAGGCTATGGCTACACCTTC
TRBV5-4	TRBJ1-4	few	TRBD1	CASTRDRDAKLFF	TGTGCCAGCACCCGCGACAGGGACGCAAAACTGTTTTTT
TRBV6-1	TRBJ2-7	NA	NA	CASSEGFQREYEQYF	TGTGCCAGCAGTGAAGGGTTTCAGCGTGAATACGAGCAGTACTTC
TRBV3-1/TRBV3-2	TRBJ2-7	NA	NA	CASSQVLYEQYF	TGTGCCAGCAGCCAAGTCCTATACGAGCAGTACTTC
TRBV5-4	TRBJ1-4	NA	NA	CASSLAGNEKLFF	TGTGCCAGCAGCTTGGCCGGGAATGAAAAACTGTTTTTT
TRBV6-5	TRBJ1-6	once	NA	CASSFRTGNSPLHF	TGTGCCAGCAGTTTTCGGACGGGGAATTCACCCCTCCACTTT
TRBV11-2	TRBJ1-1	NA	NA	CASSRGGGYMNTEAFF	TGTGCCAGCAGCCGGGGGGGAGGGTATATGAACACTGAAGCTTTCTTT
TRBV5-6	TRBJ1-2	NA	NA	CASSSISTVYGYTF	TGTGCCAGCAGCTCCATAAGTACTGTCTATGGCTACACCTTC
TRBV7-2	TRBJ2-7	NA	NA	CASSLAQGPYEQYF	TGTGCCAGCAGCTTAGCGCAGGGCCCCTACGAGCAGTACTTC
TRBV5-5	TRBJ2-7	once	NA	CASSLEADIQSYEQYF	TGTGCCAGCAGCTTGGAGGCAGACATACAATCCTACGAGCAGTACTTC
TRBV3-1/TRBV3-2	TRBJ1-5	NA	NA	CASSPRWESNQPQHF	TGTGCCAGCAGCCCTCGATGGGAGAGCAATCAGCCCCAGCATTTT
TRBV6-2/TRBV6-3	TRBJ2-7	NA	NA	CASSYPAGTYEQYF	TGTGCCAGCAGTTACCCCGCGGGAACCTACGAGCAGTACTTC
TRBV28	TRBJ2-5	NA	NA	CASSPGGEETQYF	TGTGCCAGCAGTCCGGGGGGCGAAGAGACCCAGTACTTC
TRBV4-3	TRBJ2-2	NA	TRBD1	CASSQVGGANGELFF	TGCGCCAGCAGCCAAGTAGGGGGCGCGAACGGGGAGCTGTTTTTT
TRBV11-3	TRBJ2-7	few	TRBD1	CASSQGTEYEQYF	TGTGCCAGCAGCCAAGGGACAGAGTACGAGCAGTACTTC
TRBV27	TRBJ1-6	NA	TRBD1	CASSLRTGASRSSYNSPLHF	TGTGCCAGCAGTTTAAGGACAGGGGCCTCAAGGAGCTCCTATAATTCACCCCTCCACTTT
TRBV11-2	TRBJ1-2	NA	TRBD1	CASSFGTDNYGYTF	TGTGCCAGCAGCTTCGGGACAGACAACTATGGCTACACCTTC
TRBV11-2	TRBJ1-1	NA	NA	CASSLDWQGYTEAFF	TGTGCCAGCAGCTTAGACTGGCAGGGCTACACTGAAGCTTTCTTT
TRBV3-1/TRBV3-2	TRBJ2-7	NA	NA	CASSVDSPPYEQYF	TGTGCCAGCAGCGTCGACAGTCCACCCTACGAGCAGTACTTC
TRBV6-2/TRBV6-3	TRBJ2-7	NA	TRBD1	CASSLLPGDRGAYEQYF	TGTGCCAGCAGTCTTCTGCCAGGGGACAGGGGGGCCTACGAGCAGTACTTC
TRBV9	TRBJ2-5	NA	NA	CASSLLSGLGETQYF	TGTGCCAGCAGCCTCTTATCAGGGTTAGGTGAGACCCAGTACTTC
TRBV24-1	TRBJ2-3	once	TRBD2	CATSDAGQRGATDTQYF	TGTGCCACCAGTGATGCGGGGCAGCGGGGGGCGACAGATACGCAGTATTTT